Listed below are T cell receptor beta chains from one sample, sequenced in a study of T-cell reconstitution after alpha-beta-depleted transplantation in children. Each CDR3 protein is one row after TCRdb ran MiXCR on the PCR reads. Among a few hundred thousand distinct CDR3 sequences listed, approximately 10% were seen once. Sample: PBMCs from the stem cell graft donor, taken from the stem cell graft. These receptor sequences come from a human donor who donated a stem cell graft to a child with acute lymphoblastic leukemia. CDR3s include the opening cysteine and the closing phenylalanine or tryptophan. Each record gives: CDR3 DNA, CDR3 protein, D gene, J gene, V gene, clone size. A D gene is named only where the DNA matches it firmly. Clone size is shown for a subset of rows, as once, few, many or a class of expanded clone.

DNA: TGTGCCAGCAGCCCAGCGGGACAGGGGAATGAGCAGTTCTTC; CDR3: CASSPAGQGNEQFF; D: TRBD1; J: TRBJ2-1; V: TRBV4-2; size: NA
DNA: TGTGCCAGCAGGCTAGTGCCCGCACCTGAGCAGTTCTTC; CDR3: CASRLVPAPEQFF; D: NA; J: TRBJ2-1; V: TRBV7-8; size: many
DNA: TGTGCCACCAGCAAGGACATGCAGAACACTGAAGCTTTCTTT; CDR3: CATSKDMQNTEAFF; D: NA; J: TRBJ1-1; V: TRBV15; size: few
DNA: TGTGCCAGCAGCTTAGCTGGACTAGCTAACACCTACGAGCAGTACTTC; CDR3: CASSLAGLANTYEQYF; D: TRBD2; J: TRBJ2-7; V: TRBV11-2; size: NA
DNA: TGTGCCAGCAGCGTAGGGGACAGGGGATCTAATGAAAAACTGTTTTTT; CDR3: CASSVGDRGSNEKLFF; D: TRBD1; J: TRBJ1-4; V: TRBV9; size: NA
DNA: TGCAGTGCTAGCCGACTAGCGGAGGGTGAGCAGTTCTTC; CDR3: CSASRLAEGEQFF; D: TRBD2; J: TRBJ2-1; V: TRBV20-1; size: NA
DNA: TGCGACAGCAGCTTCGGGACATTCCCCTACGAGCAGTACTTC; CDR3: CDSSFGTFPYEQYF; D: NA; J: TRBJ2-7; V: TRBV5-1; size: once
DNA: TGTGCCACCAGCAGTGAACGGACAGGGGCCCCGGCGGCTAATGAAAAACTGTTTTTT; CDR3: CATSSERTGAPAANEKLFF; D: TRBD1; J: TRBJ1-4; V: TRBV15; size: few
DNA: TGTGCCAGCAGTTTGCGGGTAGAGCAGTACTTC; CDR3: CASSLRVEQYF; D: NA; J: TRBJ2-7; V: TRBV28; size: many
DNA: TGCAGCGTTGCCGCGACAGGGACCACGGTTTTT; CDR3: CSVAATGTTVF; D: TRBD1; J: TRBJ1-4; V: TRBV29-1; size: many
DNA: TGCGCCAGCAGCTTAGGACTGCCGAACACCGGGGAGCTGTTTTTT; CDR3: CASSLGLPNTGELFF; D: NA; J: TRBJ2-2; V: TRBV5-1; size: few
DNA: TGCAGTGCTAGAGACGGGACAGGGAGGTACAATGAGCAGTTCTTC; CDR3: CSARDGTGRYNEQFF; D: TRBD1; J: TRBJ2-1; V: TRBV20-1; size: NA
DNA: TGCGCCAGCAGCCTGGAACCCCGGTCTGAGCAGTTCTTC; CDR3: CASSLEPRSEQFF; D: NA; J: TRBJ2-1; V: TRBV4-3; size: few
DNA: TGCGCCAGCAGCCAAGACCCCAGGGTGCACGAGCAGTACTTC; CDR3: CASSQDPRVHEQYF; D: NA; J: TRBJ2-7; V: TRBV4-1; size: many
DNA: TGCAGTGCGGCCTCATGGGGTTCGAACACCGGGGAGCTGTTTTTT; CDR3: CSAASWGSNTGELFF; D: NA; J: TRBJ2-2; V: TRBV20-1; size: few
DNA: TGTGCCAGCAGTTATGCGGTGACAGGGGGGAACTACAATGAGCAGTTCTTC; CDR3: CASSYAVTGGNYNEQFF; D: TRBD1; J: TRBJ2-1; V: TRBV7-9; size: few
DNA: TGCGCCAGCAGCTTGGGCCTTGACAGCCAAGAGACCCAGTACTTC; CDR3: CASSLGLDSQETQYF; D: NA; J: TRBJ2-5; V: TRBV5-1; size: few
DNA: TGCAGTGCTAGAGGCCCCTTGCGGACCTTCCAAGAGACCCAGTACTTC; CDR3: CSARGPLRTFQETQYF; D: NA; J: TRBJ2-5; V: TRBV20-1; size: NA
DNA: TGTGCCAGCGCTAGCGGGATCCCAGAGACCCAGTACTTC; CDR3: CASASGIPETQYF; D: TRBD2; J: TRBJ2-5; V: TRBV2; size: NA
DNA: TGTGCCAGCAGCTTAGGGCAGGTTGGTGTGTCCGAGCAGTACTTC; CDR3: CASSLGQVGVSEQYF; D: NA; J: TRBJ2-7; V: TRBV7-9; size: NA
DNA: TGCAGTGCGCAAGGACTAGCGAGGGATGAGCAGTTCTTC; CDR3: CSAQGLARDEQFF; D: TRBD2; J: TRBJ2-1; V: TRBV20-1; size: NA
DNA: TGTGCCAGCAGCCCTGATTCGTCCCTGGAGTTGGGTTTTGAGACCCAGTACTTC; CDR3: CASSPDSSLELGFETQYF; D: NA; J: TRBJ2-5; V: TRBV11-1; size: few
DNA: TGTGCCAGCAGCTCCCTCGCAGGGAACTATGGCTACACCTTC; CDR3: CASSSLAGNYGYTF; D: NA; J: TRBJ1-2; V: TRBV7-2; size: few
DNA: TGTGCCAGCAGCGTAGACGGCGGAGGATCCGCAGATACGCAGTATTTT; CDR3: CASSVDGGGSADTQYF; D: NA; J: TRBJ2-3; V: TRBV9; size: NA
DNA: TGTGCCAGCAGTTACGCCGGCCGACAGGGAACCGGCTACACCTTC; CDR3: CASSYAGRQGTGYTF; D: TRBD1; J: TRBJ1-2; V: TRBV6-2/TRBV6-3; size: NA
DNA: TGTGCCAGCAGTCTGGGGACAGGGGACGGCACTGAAGCTTTCTTT; CDR3: CASSLGTGDGTEAFF; D: TRBD1; J: TRBJ1-1; V: TRBV12-3/TRBV12-4; size: NA
DNA: TGTGCCAGCAGTTCTAGCAGGGGGAGAACTAACTATGGCTACACCTTC; CDR3: CASSSSRGRTNYGYTF; D: TRBD1; J: TRBJ1-2; V: TRBV12-3/TRBV12-4; size: NA
DNA: TGTGCCAGCAGTGCACAGAGCTCTGGAAACACCATATATTTT; CDR3: CASSAQSSGNTIYF; D: NA; J: TRBJ1-3; V: TRBV6-1; size: many
DNA: TGTGCCAGCTCGATGGCGTCGGGAGGGCCGAATGAGCAGTTCTTC; CDR3: CASSMASGGPNEQFF; D: TRBD2; J: TRBJ2-1; V: TRBV12-3/TRBV12-4; size: NA